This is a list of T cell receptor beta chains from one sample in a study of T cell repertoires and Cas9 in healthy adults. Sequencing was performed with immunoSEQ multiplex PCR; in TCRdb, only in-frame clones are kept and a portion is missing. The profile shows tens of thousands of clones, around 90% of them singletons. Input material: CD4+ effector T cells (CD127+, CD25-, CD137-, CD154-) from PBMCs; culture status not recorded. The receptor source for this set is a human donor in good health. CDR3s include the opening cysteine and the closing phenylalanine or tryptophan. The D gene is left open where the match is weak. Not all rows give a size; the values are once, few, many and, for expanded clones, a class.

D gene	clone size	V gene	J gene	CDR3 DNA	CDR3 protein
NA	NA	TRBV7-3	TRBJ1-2	TGTGCCAGCAGCTCCACAACGACACCGAACTATGGCTACACCTTC	CASSSTTTPNYGYTF
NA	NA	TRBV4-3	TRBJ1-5	TGCGCCAGCAGCCAAGCGGGAGGGCGGAATCAGCCCCAGCATTTT	CASSQAGGRNQPQHF
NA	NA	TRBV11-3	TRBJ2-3	TGTGCCAGCAGCTTAACAGATACGCAGTATTTT	CASSLTDTQYF
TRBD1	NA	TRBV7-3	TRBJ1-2	TGTGCCAGCAGCACCACAGGGGGCTATGGCTACACCTTC	CASSTTGGYGYTF
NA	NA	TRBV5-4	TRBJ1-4	TGTGCCAGCAGCCCGGGACGGACGGCAACTAATGAAAAACTGTTTTTT	CASSPGRTATNEKLFF
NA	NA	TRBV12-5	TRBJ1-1	TGTGCTAGTGGTTTGGTGTACGGCACCGAGAACACTGAAGCTTTCTTT	CASGLVYGTENTEAFF
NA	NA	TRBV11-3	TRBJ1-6	TGTGCCAGCAGCTTAGAGCAATCACCCCTCCACTTT	CASSLEQSPLHF
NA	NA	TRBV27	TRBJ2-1	TGTGCCAGCAGGACTCAACCCTACAATGAGCAGTTCTTC	CASRTQPYNEQFF
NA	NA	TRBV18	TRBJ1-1	TGTGCCAGCTCACCACTGGCTGACTCTCAAGCTTTCTTT	CASSPLADSQAFF
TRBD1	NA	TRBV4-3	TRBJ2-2	TGCGCCAGCAGCCGGGGCAGGGGGCTTGGGGAGCTGTTTTTT	CASSRGRGLGELFF
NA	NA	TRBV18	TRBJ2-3	TGTGCCAGCTCACCAATAGATACGCAGTATTTT	CASSPIDTQYF
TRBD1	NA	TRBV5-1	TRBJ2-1	TGCGCCAGCAGCCTGGGACAGGGGGGTTACAATGAGCAGTTCTTC	CASSLGQGGYNEQFF
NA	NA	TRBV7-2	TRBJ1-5	TGTGCCAGCAGCTTAGTCAGAGGCAATCAGCCCCAGCATTTT	CASSLVRGNQPQHF
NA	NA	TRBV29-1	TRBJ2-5	TGCAGCGGTGGGGGCGGGGCGGAGACCCAGTACTTC	CSGGGGAETQYF
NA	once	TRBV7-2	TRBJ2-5	TGTGCCAGCCTTCCGGGCCCAACAGGGACCCAGTACTTC	CASLPGPTGTQYF
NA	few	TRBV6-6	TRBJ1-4	TGTGCCAGCAGTGGGGAGGATAATGAAAAACTGTTTTTT	CASSGEDNEKLFF
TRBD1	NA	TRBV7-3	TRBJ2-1	TGTGCCAGCAGCTTACTCGGACAGGGGGGATATGAGCAGTTCTTC	CASSLLGQGGYEQFF
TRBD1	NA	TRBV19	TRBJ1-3	TGTGCCAGTAGTACAGACAGGGAGAGGGGAAACACCATATATTTT	CASSTDRERGNTIYF
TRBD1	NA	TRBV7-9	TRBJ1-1	TGTGCCAGCAGCTCCTTGAGGGGGCCGGGAGGGACTGAAGCTTTCTTT	CASSSLRGPGGTEAFF
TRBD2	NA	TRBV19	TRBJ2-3	TGTGCCAGTAGGGTAGCGGGAGGAGCGGATACGCAGTATTTT	CASRVAGGADTQYF
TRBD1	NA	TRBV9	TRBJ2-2	TGTGCCAGCAGCGTAGACCCGGGACAGGGGTCGGGTGGTGCGGAGCTGTTTTTT	CASSVDPGQGSGGAELFF
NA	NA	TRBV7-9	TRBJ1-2	TGTGCCAGCAGCTTCGGCGACTTGTACTATGGCTACACCTTC	CASSFGDLYYGYTF
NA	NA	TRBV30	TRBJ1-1	TGTGCCTGTTCTACAGTTAACACTGAAGCTTTCTTT	CACSTVNTEAFF
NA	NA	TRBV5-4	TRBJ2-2	TGTGCCAGCAGCTTGGGCTTGCACGCGAACACCGGGGAGCTGTTTTTT	CASSLGLHANTGELFF
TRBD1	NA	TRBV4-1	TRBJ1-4	TGCGCCAGCAGCCATATGGGACAGGCCGAGGAAAAACTGTTTTTT	CASSHMGQAEEKLFF
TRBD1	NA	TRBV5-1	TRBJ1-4	TGCGCCAGCAGCTTCAGGGGGCTGGGTAATGAAAAACTGTTTTTT	CASSFRGLGNEKLFF